These T cell receptor beta chains were read from a single sample in a study of blood T cell repertoires in COVID-19. Here immunoSEQ multiplex PCR was the method, and the copy in TCRdb shows in-frame clones only, minus some. The sample consists of 200,000 to 250,000 clones, around 90% of them appearing once. The sequencing sample was made of peripheral blood. These receptors were collected from a woman aged 18-35 years who had recovered from COVID-19. The CDR3 runs from the conserved cysteine through the conserved F or W. The D gene is left open where the match is weak. The size entry is marked missing in some rows and otherwise reads once, few, many or a size class.

>.|TRBJ2-7|TRBD2|TRBV13
TGTGCCAGCAGCCAAGGGACTAGCAGCTACGAGCAGTACTTC
CASSQGTSSYEQYF
>.|TRBJ2-1|TRBD2|TRBV2
TGTGCCAGCAGTCTCGGGACTAGCGGCTACAATGAGCAGTTCTTC
CASSLGTSGYNEQFF
>.|TRBJ2-1|.|TRBV6-6
TGTGCCAGCAGTACCCCGGGTAGCTACAATGAGCAGTTCTTC
CASSTPGSYNEQFF
>.|TRBJ2-4|.|TRBV5-4
TGTGCCAGCAGCTTTTGGGGGGACATTCAGTACTTC
CASSFWGDIQYF
>.|TRBJ2-1|.|TRBV10-3
TGTGCCATCAGTGAATACGGACTTCTGAGCTCCTACAATGAGCAGTTCTTC
CAISEYGLLSSYNEQFF
>.|TRBJ1-1|.|TRBV28
TGTGCCAGCAGTTTACAGGGGTCCACTGAAGCTTTCTTT
CASSLQGSTEAFF
>.|TRBJ1-1|.|TRBV2
TGTGCCAGCAGGTTGGGGAGGAACACTGAAGCTTTCTTT
CASRLGRNTEAFF
>.|TRBJ2-1|.|TRBV9
TGTGCCAGCAGCGTCCATTACAATGAGCAGTTCTTC
CASSVHYNEQFF
>.|TRBJ2-3|.|TRBV7-6
TGTGCCAGCAGCTTAGGGGCTAGCGCCGTTGATCATGCTAGCACAGATACGCAGTATTTT
CASSLGASAVDHASTDTQYF
>.|TRBJ1-3|TRBD1|TRBV6-5
TGTGCCAGCAGCCCGACGGACAGGAGGAACACCATATATTTT
CASSPTDRRNTIYF
>.|TRBJ2-1|TRBD2|TRBV9
TGTGCCAGCAGCGTAGATCCCCCCGGGACTAGCGGAGATGAGCAGTTCTTC
CASSVDPPGTSGDEQFF
>.|TRBJ1-2|.|TRBV11-2
TGTGCCAGCAGCAACCGGGACAACCCTAGTGGCTACACCTTC
CASSNRDNPSGYTF
>once|TRBJ2-7|TRBD1|TRBV28
TGTGCCAGCAGTTCTCGAAGGGACAGGCTCTACGAGCAGTACTTC
CASSSRRDRLYEQYF
>few|TRBJ2-7|TRBD2|TRBV7-8
TGTGCCAGCAGCTTGGCACTAGCGGTCTCCTACGAGCAGTACTTC
CASSLALAVSYEQYF
>.|TRBJ1-2|.|TRBV29-1
TGCAGCGTGGGGACTTCGGGGAATGGCTACACCTTC
CSVGTSGNGYTF
>few|TRBJ1-6|TRBD1|TRBV18
TGTGCCAGCTCAACGACAGGGTCGGTCGTTCACTTT
CASSTTGSVVHF